The entry that follows covers one T cell receptor beta chain sequence. This entry is derived from a study of blood T cell repertoires in COVID-19. Sequencing was performed with immunoSEQ multiplex PCR; in TCRdb, only in-frame clones are kept and a portion is missing. The profile shows 25,000 to 35,000 clones, 75% to 90% of them singletons. The V end lost 1 base, the J end lost 4 bases, and 13 bases lay between the germline ends. The CDR3 contains 15 residues. Germline CDR1 is LNHDA and CDR2 is SQIVND (reference sequence). The sequence derives from a man older than 75 with acute or convalescent COVID-19. The rearrangement links TRBV19 to TRBJ1-2, with D perhaps TRBD1 (6 bases). Specimen: peripheral blood. For the CDR3, the DNA is TGTGCCAGTAGTATAGCTCGACAGGCTTCCTATGGCTACACCTTC. As protein: CASSIARQASYGYTF.